This T cell receptor beta chain was sequenced in a study of shared clonotypes between healthy human individuals. Researchers divided each subset's genomic DNA evenly across several immunoSEQ plates. The data were produced by immunoSEQ multiplex PCR, yet TCRdb's version contains in-frame clones alone and is incomplete. The table lists 2 million to 2.5 million clones, about 90% of them singletons, with 0.3% to 0.4% in the top ten. Germline loops: CDR1 SGHRS, CDR2 YFSETQ. CDR3 length: 16 residues. V dropped 4 bases and J dropped 6; count of bases not matched to a gene: 14. Sequencing input: naive CD4+ T cells from PBMCs. Documented subset: CD45RA+ positively selected. The TCR was taken from a man aged 18 to 29 in good health. Some clones in this sample may be carry-over from other donors' samples. The V call is TRBV5-1, the J call TRBJ1-1; TRBD1 matches 8 bases. CDR3 residues: CASSTPTGTGDPEAFF. CDR3 nucleotides: TGCGCCAGCAGCACACCGACCGGGACAGGAGATCCTGAAGCTTTCTTT.